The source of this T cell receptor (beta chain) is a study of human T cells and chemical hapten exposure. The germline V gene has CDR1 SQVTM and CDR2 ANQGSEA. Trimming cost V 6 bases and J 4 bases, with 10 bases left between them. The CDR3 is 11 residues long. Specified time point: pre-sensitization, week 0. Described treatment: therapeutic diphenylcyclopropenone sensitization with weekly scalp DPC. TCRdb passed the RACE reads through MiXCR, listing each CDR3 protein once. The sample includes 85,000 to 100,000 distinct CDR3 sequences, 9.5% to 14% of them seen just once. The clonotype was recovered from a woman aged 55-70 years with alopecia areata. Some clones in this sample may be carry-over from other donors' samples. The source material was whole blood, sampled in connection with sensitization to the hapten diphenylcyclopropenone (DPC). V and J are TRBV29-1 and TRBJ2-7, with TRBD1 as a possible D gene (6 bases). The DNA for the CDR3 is TGCAGCGTGATACAGGGATACGAGCAGTACTTC. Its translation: CSVIQGYEQYF.